This T cell receptor (beta chain) comes out of a study of blood T cells in healthy people across ages. This CDR3 is built from 16 residues. V dropped 4 bases and J dropped 5; count of bases not matched to a gene: 6. The V gene's germline CDR1 is KGHDR and CDR2 SFDVKD. A J-beta primer mix and a sample-barcoded 5' primer were used in a second PCR of about 7 to 12 cycles. Each CDR3 protein is one row after TCRdb ran MiXCR on the 5' RACE reads. The table includes about 830,000 distinct CDR3 sequences, around 62% detected once. This clonotype was seen once. The receptor's source is a man aged 25-45 years in good health. The chain is built from TRBV24-1 and TRBJ2-1, with TRBD1 matching 11 bases. Specimen: blood. Here the CDR3 DNA reads TGTGCCACCAGTGACCCCGGGACAGGGGGGGACAATGAGCAGTTCTTC. Translated, it gives CATSDPGTGGDNEQFF.